One sample yielded the 20 T cell receptor beta chains listed below, sequenced in a study of CD8 T cells in ankylosing spondylitis. Via MiXCR, TCRdb re-called the 5' RACE reads, giving one row per CDR3 protein. Of tens of thousands of distinct CDR3 sequences listed, less than 3% are singletons. The sample comprised blood, either unsorted or a sorted T cell fraction (not recorded which). The receptors stem from a female donor with ankylosing spondylitis or in good health (not recorded which).

Ten or more counts support this clonotype. The gene calls are TRBV9 and TRBJ2-5; 9 nucleotides align to TRBD2. Trimming took 4 bases from V and 2 from J; bases not matched to a gene: 9. The germline gives CDR1 SGDLS, CDR2 YYNGEE. The CDR3 runs to 16 residues. CDR3 sequence (DNA): TGTGCCAGCAGCCCCGTGGTAGCGGGAGTTCAAGAGACCCAGTACTTC. It translates to CASSPVVAGVQETQYF.

This clonotype has ten or more counts. J is TRBJ2-7 and V is TRBV9; D unresolved. Germline CDR1 and CDR2: SGDLS and YYNGEE. The CDR3 covers 14 residues. Trimming removed 4 bases from V and 2 bases from J, with 13 bases in between. CDR3 coding DNA: TGTGCCAGCAGCCAGCTCGCGGTTACCTACGAGCAGTACTTC. This gives the protein CASSQLAVTYEQYF.

This clonotype was seen at least ten times. The V gene is TRBV9, the J gene TRBJ2-2; TRBD2 matches 10 bases. The CDR3 has 17 residues. Trimming took 4 bases from V and 5 from J; bases not matched to a gene: 11. Germline V gene data show CDR1 as SGDLS and CDR2 as YYNGEE. The chain's CDR3 is CASSLSSGRTLTGELFF. CDR3 bases: TGTGCCAGCAGCCTCAGTAGCGGGAGGACCTTAACCGGGGAGCTGTTTTTT.

This clonotype was found many times. The chain recombines TRBV9 with TRBJ2-7; the D call may be TRBD1 or TRBD2 (5 bases each). Germline CDR1 and CDR2: SGDLS and YYNGEE. The V gene lost 4 bases and the J gene lost 7 bases, with 15 bases spanning the gap. This CDR3 comprises 13 residues. In DNA form, the CDR3 reads TGTGCCAGCAGCCCGGGACCCACGGGGGAGCAGTACTTC. Translation: CASSPGPTGEQYF.

This clonotype was seen ten or more times. The chain is built from TRBV9 and TRBJ1-4, with D tentatively TRBD1 (6 bases). This CDR3 is 15 amino acids long. The V gene lost 4 bases and the J gene lost 5 bases, with 15 bases spanning the gap. Germline values: CDR1 SGDLS, CDR2 YYNGEE. DNA for the CDR3: TGTGCCAGCAGCCCGGAGGGGGGCCGAAATGAAAAACTGTTTTTT. Protein product: CASSPEGGRNEKLFF.

This clonotype is categorized as medium-sized. The chain links TRBV9 to TRBJ2-1; a weak D match, TRBD2 (6 bases). Trimming cost V 5 bases and J 7 bases, with 13 bases left between them. The CDR3 covers 13 residues. Germline CDR1 SGDLS, CDR2 YYNGEE. The CDR3 protein is CASSISRGNEQFF. The CDR3 DNA sequence: TGTGCCAGCAGTATAAGCCGGGGGAATGAGCAGTTCTTC.

This clonotype was recorded many times. V and J are TRBV9 and TRBJ2-1, with a weak D call TRBD2 (7 bases). CDR3 size: 16 residues. Germline-derived CDR1 and CDR2 are SGDLS and YYNGEE. V gave up 4 bases and J gave up 6 bases, with 20 bases separating them. CDR3 in DNA: TGTGCCAGCAGCCGAGGGGGGGACTTTAGATCCAATGAGCAGTTCTTC. Translated, it gives CASSRGGDFRSNEQFF. Together with reference TRBV9 and TRBJ2-1, the CDR3 gives the full variable domain: DSGVTQTPKHLITATGQRVTLRCSPRSGDLSVYWYQQSLDQGLQFLIQYYNGEERAKGNILERFSAQQFPDLHSELNLSSLELGDSALYFCASSRGGDFRSNEQFFGPGTRLTVL.

At least ten counts were recorded for this clonotype. The J gene is TRBJ1-1, the V gene TRBV6-5; D remains ambiguous. This CDR3 is 11 amino acids long. In germline, CDR1 is MNHEY, CDR2 SVGAGI. Trimming left V 5 bases short and J 10 bases short, with 11 bases between. CDR3 DNA sequence: TGTGCCAGCAGTCCCAAGGGCGTAGCTTTCTTT. It yields the protein CASSPKGVAFF.

This clonotype was detected ten times or more. This sequence joins TRBV9 and TRBJ2-1; D not resolved. The V gene's germline CDR1 is SGDLS and CDR2 YYNGEE. The V end was cut by 6 bases, the J end by 8 bases, with 21 bases between. This CDR3 contains 15 residues. The CDR3 loop reads CASTPSPGPQDEQFF. The DNA for the CDR3 is TGTGCCAGCACCCCTTCCCCCGGGCCCCAGGATGAGCAGTTCTTC.

Judged by abundance, this clonotype is medium-sized. The V gene is TRBV9, the J gene TRBJ2-1, with TRBD2 matching over 8 bases. The CDR3 runs 14 residues. The germline CDR1 and CDR2 sequences are SGDLS and YYNGEE. Trimming removed 6 bases from V and 7 bases from J; junction bases left unmatched: 9. CDR3 in amino acids: CASNRVGGGNEQFF. The CDR3 DNA reads as TGTGCCAGCAACCGAGTCGGGGGGGGGAATGAGCAGTTCTTC.

This clonotype appeared many times. The chain couples TRBV9 to TRBJ2-5, with D possibly matching TRBD2 (6 bases). Germline values: CDR1 SGDLS, CDR2 YYNGEE. Trimming took off 0 bases at V and 1 base at J, with 10 bases between the two ends. The CDR3 is 15 residues long. The CDR3 DNA follows: TGTGCCAGCAGCGTAGGCGGGACGCCCCAAGAGACCCAGTACTTC. Translated: CASSVGGTPQETQYF. Together with reference TRBV9 and TRBJ2-5, the CDR3 gives the full variable domain: DSGVTQTPKHLITATGQRVTLRCSPRSGDLSVYWYQQSLDQGLQFLIQYYNGEERAKGNILERFSAQQFPDLHSELNLSSLELGDSALYFCASSVGGTPQETQYFGPGTRLLVL.

This clonotype was seen many times. CDR3: CASSPASGQGKETQYF. CDR3 nucleotides: TGTGCCAGCAGCCCCGCGTCGGGACAGGGAAAAGAGACCCAGTACTTC. J is TRBJ2-5 and V is TRBV9, with TRBD1 identical over 9 bases. Germline assignment: CDR1 SGDLS and CDR2 YYNGEE. With 4 bases clipped from V and 3 bases from J, the junction kept 10 bases outside the gene matches. This CDR3 is built from 16 residues.

Ten or more counts support this clonotype. The chain recombines TRBV9 with TRBJ1-5; D remains ambiguous. V lost 3 bases and J lost 1, with 8 bases in between. The CDR3 length is 14 residues. Germline values: CDR1 SGDLS, CDR2 YYNGEE. CDR3 sequence: CASSAEGSNQPQHF. CDR3 in DNA: TGTGCCAGCAGCGCAGAAGGGAGCAATCAGCCCCAGCATTTT.

This clonotype was detected ten times or more. The CDR3 loop reads CASSVTPQGETQYF. The CDR3 DNA sequence: TGTGCCAGCAGCGTAACCCCTCAAGGAGAGACCCAGTACTTC. The genes are TRBV9 and TRBJ2-5; unclear D gene. V dropped 1 base and J dropped 4 bases, with 11 bases sitting between them. Looked up from germline, CDR1 is SGDLS and CDR2 is YYNGEE. The CDR3 has 14 amino acids.

There are many counts of this clonotype. The rearrangement joins TRBV6-5 to TRBJ2-7; D is ambiguous. Germline V gene data show CDR1 as MNHEY and CDR2 as SVGAGI. Trimming removed 4 bases at V and 2 bases at J, with 15 bases between. The CDR3 consists of 15 residues. The CDR3 sequence: CASSFTQSSPYEQYF. Here the CDR3 DNA reads TGTGCCAGCAGTTTCACTCAATCCTCCCCCTACGAGCAGTACTTC.

As regards this clonotype: This may be a read error, as it is one base from a much larger clone. The chain uses TRBV9 and TRBJ2-1, with D perhaps matching TRBD1 or TRBD2 (5 bases each). Germline V gene sequence: CDR1 SGDLS, CDR2 YYNGEE. The CDR3 is 15 residues long. This CDR3 is CASSATPTWGIEQVF. Here the CDR3 DNA reads TGTGCCAGCAGCGCCACCCCAACCTGGGGGATTGAGCAGGTCTTC.

This clonotype was observed at least ten times. This chain uses TRBV9 with TRBJ2-1; 10 nucleotides align to TRBD2. Germline lookup yields CDR1 SGDLS and CDR2 YYNGEE. Trimming at V came to 4 bases and at J to 7 bases, leaving 8 bases not matched to a gene. CDR3 length: 15 amino acids. CDR3 in DNA: TGTGCCAGCAGCTCAGCGGGGGGGGCTCAGAATGAGCAGTTCTTC. The encoded protein is CASSSAGGAQNEQFF.

This clonotype has at least ten counts. V gene TRBV9 combines with J gene TRBJ1-6, with D unclear. This CDR3 spans 13 amino acids. Deletions cut 0 bases from V and 6 bases from J, with 4 bases between. The germline V gene has CDR1 SGDLS and CDR2 YYNGEE. The CDR3 DNA reads TGTGCCAGCAGCGTAGATGGTAATTCACCCCTCCACTTT. It yields the protein CASSVDGNSPLHF.

This clonotype has at least ten counts. The rearrangement links TRBV9 to TRBJ2-2; 10 positions agree with TRBD2. The CDR3 is 13 amino acids. Germline CDR1 SGDLS, CDR2 YYNGEE. V was clipped by 10 bases and J by 7 bases; unmatched bases: 7. In nucleotides, the CDR3 is TGTGCCGCAGGGACTAGCGAGTTCGGGGAGCTGTTTTTT. Translating gives CAAGTSEFGELFF. Drawing the rest from reference TRBV9 and TRBJ2-2, the complete variable domain is DSGVTQTPKHLITATGQRVTLRCSPRSGDLSVYWYQQSLDQGLQFLIQYYNGEERAKGNILERFSAQQFPDLHSELNLSSLELGDSALYFCAAGTSEFGELFFGEGSRLTVL.

In this sample, this clonotype turned up many times. V is TRBV9 and J is TRBJ2-1; D is possibly TRBD2 (6 bases). CDR1 and CDR2 (germline): SGDLS, YYNGEE. Between the trimmed V and J ends, which lost 0 bases and 9 bases, there was a span of 16 bases. This CDR3 comprises 15 residues. Written as DNA, the CDR3 is TGTGCCAGCAGCGTAGCAGGGACGAACGGGGGTGAGCAGTTCTTC. Protein sequence: CASSVAGTNGGEQFF.